The rows below give T cell receptor beta chains drawn from one sample of a study of beta chain features in type 1 diabetes. Produced via immunoSEQ multiplex PCR; TCRdb's table is partial and in-frame only. The sample comprises about 180,000 clones, around an eighth of which are singletons, and 0.62% rests with the top ten. Sequencing used central memory CD4+ T cells from blood. All receptors come from a woman aged 18-30 years in good health. Both conserved end residues are part of each CDR3. The order of the fields is J gene, V gene, CDR3 protein.

j_call: TRBJ1-4; v_call: TRBV7-9; cdr3_aa: CASSPQQGLNEKLFF
j_call: TRBJ2-2; v_call: TRBV30; cdr3_aa: CASDRGGLNTGELFF
j_call: TRBJ2-7; v_call: TRBV6-1; cdr3_aa: CASSERGGTGDPYEQYF
j_call: TRBJ2-3; v_call: TRBV6-5; cdr3_aa: CASSYSGSGGTDTQYF
j_call: TRBJ1-2; v_call: TRBV16; cdr3_aa: CASSRGAYGYTF
j_call: TRBJ2-7; v_call: TRBV28; cdr3_aa: CASRDRGVDEQYF
j_call: TRBJ1-5; v_call: TRBV10-3; cdr3_aa: CAISVDGTGINQPQHF
j_call: TRBJ1-2; v_call: TRBV7-9; cdr3_aa: CASSLAEQGMRGYTF
j_call: TRBJ2-5; v_call: TRBV9; cdr3_aa: CASSPRLTGEGQYF
j_call: TRBJ1-1; v_call: TRBV7-9; cdr3_aa: CASSYLRTDEAFF
j_call: TRBJ2-7; v_call: TRBV28; cdr3_aa: CASTNRVEQYF
j_call: TRBJ2-2; v_call: TRBV30; cdr3_aa: CAWSNSGTGELFF
j_call: TRBJ2-6; v_call: TRBV13; cdr3_aa: CASSPTGQLQSDFSGANVLTF
j_call: TRBJ2-3; v_call: TRBV7-3; cdr3_aa: CASSRTSGAGDTQYF
j_call: TRBJ2-1; v_call: TRBV19; cdr3_aa: CASSHRDRALPEQFF
j_call: TRBJ2-7; v_call: TRBV27; cdr3_aa: CASSLSGALHEQYF
j_call: TRBJ1-4; v_call: TRBV6-5; cdr3_aa: CASRRDRGGEKLFF
j_call: TRBJ2-7; v_call: TRBV11-2; cdr3_aa: CASSSGTGRVEQYF
j_call: TRBJ2-1; v_call: TRBV19; cdr3_aa: CASSTSHRDEQFF
j_call: TRBJ2-5; v_call: TRBV7-9; cdr3_aa: CASSLKLAGVETQYF
j_call: TRBJ2-1; v_call: TRBV25-1; cdr3_aa: CASRDSLAGVYNEQFF
j_call: TRBJ2-1; v_call: TRBV9; cdr3_aa: CASSVVAGSGEQFF
j_call: TRBJ1-4; v_call: TRBV5-1; cdr3_aa: CASSRRESDEKLFF
j_call: TRBJ1-1; v_call: TRBV7-9; cdr3_aa: CASSLASQNTEAFF
j_call: TRBJ2-7; v_call: TRBV2; cdr3_aa: CASSATGDEQYF
j_call: TRBJ2-1; v_call: TRBV7-6; cdr3_aa: CASSVSPREQFF
j_call: TRBJ1-3; v_call: TRBV29-1; cdr3_aa: CSIDSGNTIYF
j_call: TRBJ2-7; v_call: TRBV5-6; cdr3_aa: CASSLSGLTYEQYF
j_call: TRBJ2-7; v_call: TRBV28; cdr3_aa: CASSLSLAGAYEQYF
j_call: TRBJ1-1; v_call: TRBV9; cdr3_aa: CASSPFRRETDEAFF
j_call: TRBJ1-2; v_call: TRBV30; cdr3_aa: CAWRGAGGYTF
j_call: TRBJ2-1; v_call: TRBV29-1; cdr3_aa: CSVEKTGGTYNEQFF
j_call: TRBJ2-3; v_call: TRBV14; cdr3_aa: CASRSGDEDTQYF
j_call: TRBJ2-1; v_call: TRBV11-1; cdr3_aa: CASSSRDRVEPSGRNEQFF
j_call: TRBJ2-1; v_call: TRBV25-1; cdr3_aa: CASSVSKQPYNEQFF
j_call: TRBJ1-4; v_call: TRBV30; cdr3_aa: CAWSAPGTQEKLFF
j_call: TRBJ1-1; v_call: TRBV6-5; cdr3_aa: CASSYSDRPPLAEAFF